Below are 5 T cell receptor beta chains sequenced from a single sample in a study of blood T cell repertoires in COVID-19. Repertoires were generated with immunoSEQ multiplex PCR, while TCRdb's copy carries only in-frame clones and drops some. The repertoire has about 150,000 clones, approximately 85% of them found once; the top ten carry around 8%. Specimen: peripheral blood. Every receptor here comes from a woman aged 55-69 years with COVID-19, enrolled during active disease.

The chain carries TRBV24-1 and TRBJ2-1; weak D call: TRBD1 (6 bases). V gave up 3 bases and J gave up 5 bases, with 13 bases separating them. Germline-derived CDR1 and CDR2 are KGHDR and SFDVKD. The CDR3 loop spans 15 amino acids. The CDR3 region is CATSDPPTGNNEQFF. The CDR3 nucleotides are TGTGCCACCAGTGATCCACCGACAGGAAACAATGAGCAGTTCTTC.

This chain links TRBV19 with TRBJ1-1; TRBD1 might be the D (5 bases). CDR3 size: 15 residues. Per the germline V gene, CDR1 is LNHDA and CDR2 is SQIVND (reference sequence). V lost 3 bases to trimming and J lost 5 bases, with 16 bases between them. DNA of the CDR3: TGTGCCAGTAGTATCAACCTCCAGGGTAGTACTGAAGCTTTCTTT. Protein sequence: CASSINLQGSTEAFF.

This chain joins TRBV2 and TRBJ1-5; D unclear. Trimming removed 5 bases from V and 1 base from J, with 9 bases in between. CDR3 size: 14 residues. In germline, CDR1 is SNHLY, CDR2 FYNNEI. CDR3 bases: TGTGCCAGCAGTTTTGCCCAGAGCAATCAGCCCCAGCATTTT. It codes for CASSFAQSNQPQHF. The entire variable domain, with the rest obtained from reference TRBV2 and TRBJ1-5, is as follows: EPEVTQTPSHQVTQMGQEVILRCVPISNHLYFYWYRQILGQKVEFLVSFYNNEISEKSEIFDDQFSVERPDGSNFTLKIRSTKLEDSAMYFCASSFAQSNQPQHFGDGTRLSIL.

The chain is built from TRBV19 and TRBJ1-2, with 12 bases identical to TRBD1. The V gene end was trimmed by 3 bases and the J gene end by 4 bases; junction bases not matched to a gene: 12. CDR3 length equals 18 residues. Germline CDR1 reads LNHDA; CDR2 reads SQIVND (reference sequence). As DNA, the CDR3 is TGTGCCAGTAGTATCCGTGGGACAGGGGGCGAGTCGGGCTATGGCTACACCTTC. Encoded protein: CASSIRGTGGESGYGYTF.

The gene calls are TRBV6-1 and TRBJ2-7, with TRBD2 identical over 14 bases. Trimming removed 3 bases from V and 8 bases from J; junction bases left unmatched: 6. The CDR3 is 15 amino acids. Germline values: CDR1 MNHNS, CDR2 SASEGT. CDR3 sequence reads: CASSEGLAGAYQQYV. CDR3 DNA: TGTGCCAGCAGTGAGGGACTAGCGGGGGCGTATCAGCAGTACGTC.